The sequence of this T cell receptor (beta chain) was determined in a study of blood T cell repertoires in COVID-19. Across the study: COVID-19 samples, acute and convalescent, were from the United States, Italy and Spain. T cells, B-cell-depleted T cells, or PBMCs supplied cDNA or gDNA.

Only in-frame clones appear in the TCRdb table, and some are missing; sequencing was by immunoSEQ multiplex PCR. The sample contains about 300,000 clones, 85% to 90% of which appear only once. This clone was observed once. CDR3 length: 16 amino acids. Germline-derived CDR1 and CDR2 are LNHDA and SQIVND (reference sequence). V trimming: 6 bases; J trimming: 2 bases; junction bases outside the gene matches: 6. The source is a woman aged 50 to 60 with COVID-19, enrolled during active disease. The genes are TRBV19 and TRBJ2-2; TRBD2 agrees at 10 bases. Specimen: peripheral blood. CDR3 sequence reads: CASSSGLARNTGELFF. The CDR3 bases are TGTGCCAGTAGCTCGGGACTAGCGAGAAACACCGGGGAGCTGTTTTTT.